These 21 T cell receptor beta chains share one sample of origin, sequenced in a study of blood T cell repertoires in COVID-19. The assay was immunoSEQ multiplex PCR, and TCRdb's table has in-frame clones only and misses some. The repertoire holds under 350,000 clones, 85% to 90% seen once, with 10% to 15% in the top ten. Sequencing was done on a sample of peripheral blood. The receptors come from a human donor in a cohort sampled during active COVID-19.

The V gene is TRBV6-2 or TRBV6-3, the J gene TRBJ2-7; D is ambiguous. Germline V gene data show CDR1 as MNHEY and CDR2 as SVGEGT. This CDR3 spans 12 amino acids. V dropped 2 bases and J dropped 7 bases, with 9 bases sitting between them. Here the CDR3 reads CASSYPGPEQYF. DNA for the CDR3: TGTGCCAGCAGTTACCCGGGTCCTGAGCAGTACTTC.

This clone was observed a handful of times. This chain links TRBV10-1 with TRBJ2-2; D might be TRBD1 (8 bases). Germline V gene sequence: CDR1 WNHNN, CDR2 SYGVQD (reference sequence). The CDR3 is 13 residues long. Trimming shortened V by 6 bases and J by 6 bases, and 11 bases separated the two germline ends. CDR3 sequence: CASSTGGAGELFF. CDR3 coding DNA: TGCGCCAGCAGCACAGGGGGGGCCGGGGAGCTGTTTTTT.

The CDR3 region has the DNA TGTGCCAGCAGCTTGAGCGGGGAAACTGAAGCTTTCTTT. As protein: CASSLSGETEAFF. This chain links TRBV5-4 with TRBJ1-1; D gene uncertain. This CDR3 spans 13 amino acids. The germline V and J ends were trimmed by 1 base and 5 bases, with 9 bases remaining between them. Germline-derived CDR1 and CDR2 are SGHNT and YYREEE (reference sequence).

The V call is TRBV4-1, the J call TRBJ2-7; tentatively, D is TRBD2 (6 bases). Germline CDR1 reads MGHRA; CDR2 reads YSYEKL. The CDR3 covers 18 residues. Trimming took 1 base from V and 0 from J, leaving 19 bases between them. The CDR3 coding sequence is TGCGCCAGCAGCCAAGTCCCACCGGGAGCCCTCAGCTCCTACGAGCAGTACTTC. It is translated as CASSQVPPGALSSYEQYF.

CDR3 sequence (DNA): TGTGCCAGCAGCTTGGACGCGAGCTCCTACAATGAGCAGTTCTTC. Protein sequence: CASSLDASSYNEQFF. J is TRBJ2-1 and V is TRBV5-4; D gene unclear. The V gene lost 0 bases and the J gene lost 0 bases, with 7 bases spanning the gap. This CDR3 spans 15 amino acids. The germline gives CDR1 SGHNT, CDR2 YYREEE (reference sequence).

The V call is TRBV3-1 (or the pseudogene TRBV3-2), the J call TRBJ2-1; D gene unclear. The CDR3 is 15 residues long. CDR1 and CDR2 (germline): LGHDT, YNNKEL (reference sequence). V lost 0 bases and J 0 bases, leaving 6 bases between the germline ends. The CDR3, as DNA: TGTGCCAGCAGCCAAGACTTCGGCTCCTACAATGAGCAGTTCTTC. Encoded protein: CASSQDFGSYNEQFF.

This sequence joins TRBV7-2 and TRBJ2-2; 14 bases agree with TRBD2. The CDR3 is made up of 18 amino acids. Germline CDR1 reads SGHTA; CDR2 reads FQGNSA. Unmatched junction bases numbered 10, after V lost 1 base and J lost 9 bases. In DNA form, the CDR3 reads TGTGCCAGCAGCTTAGGAGGGCCGACTAGCGGGAGGGTCCGGGAGCTGTTTTTT. Protein: CASSLGGPTSGRVRELFF.

As DNA, the CDR3 is TGTGCCAGCAGTTCAGGGCGCGGCTACACCTTC. It yields the protein CASSSGRGYTF. The chain employs TRBV6-5 and TRBJ1-2; maybe TRBD1 (5 bases). Germline CDR1 reads MNHEY; CDR2 reads SVGAGI. Deletions cut 4 bases from V and 8 bases from J, with 8 bases between. The CDR3 is 11 amino acids.

The J gene is TRBJ2-1, the V gene TRBV3-1 (or the pseudogene TRBV3-2); 8 bases are shared with TRBD1. J was trimmed by 8 bases and V by 1 base; bases with no gene match: 10. Per the germline V gene, CDR1 is LGHDT and CDR2 is YNNKEL (reference sequence). The CDR3 sequence is 16 residues long. This chain's CDR3 is CASSQGAALRGHEQFF. The CDR3 DNA is TGTGCCAGCAGCCAAGGAGCGGCCCTCAGGGGGCATGAGCAGTTCTTC.

The CDR3 spells CASSPGTSGDYNEQFF. The CDR3 coding sequence is TGTGCCAGCAGCCCTGGGACTAGCGGGGACTACAATGAGCAGTTCTTC. The gene calls are TRBV7-2 and TRBJ2-1, with TRBD2 matching over 13 bases. J was trimmed by 3 bases and V by 5 bases; bases with no gene match: 4. The CDR3 length is 16 residues. Germline values: CDR1 SGHTA, CDR2 FQGNSA.

This clone was detected once. Other DNA sequences in the sample encode the same CDR3. This chain connects TRBV10-3 to TRBJ2-5, with D possibly matching TRBD2 (5 bases). Per germline, CDR1 ENHRY and CDR2 SYGVKD. The length of the CDR3 is 13 residues. Trimming shortened V by 4 bases and J by 2 bases, and 8 bases separated the two germline ends. The CDR3 coding sequence is TGTGCCATCAGTGTAGGAGGACAAGAGACCCAGTACTTC. Translated, it gives CAISVGGQETQYF.

The genes are TRBV7-9 and TRBJ2-7; 9 bases fit TRBD2. The CDR3 spans 14 residues. Germline V gives CDR1 SEHNR, CDR2 FQNEAQ (reference sequence). Losses at the gene ends were 1 base for V and 3 bases for J; bases not matched to a gene: 1. The DNA for the CDR3 is TGTGCCAGCAGCTTAGGTAGCGGGAGCTACGAGCAGTACTTC. Translation: CASSLGSGSYEQYF.

The V gene is TRBV5-4, the J gene TRBJ2-5, with 9 positions matching TRBD1. J was trimmed by 5 bases and V by 3 bases; bases with no gene match: 8. This CDR3 is 15 amino acids long. Germline CDR1 reads SGHNT; CDR2 reads YYREEE (reference sequence). In nucleotides, the CDR3 is TGTGCCAGCAGCTCTGGGACAGGGAGAATTGAGACCCAGTACTTC. As protein: CASSSGTGRIETQYF.

J is TRBJ1-2 and V is TRBV5-6, with 11 bases lining up with TRBD1. The ends lost 4 bases at V and 8 bases at J; junction bases unmatched: 4. Germline V CDR1 and CDR2: SGHDT, YYEEEE. The CDR3 extends over 13 amino acids. In DNA form, the CDR3 reads TGTGCCAGCAGCAAGGGACAGGGGGACGGCTACACCTTC. Translating it yields CASSKGQGDGYTF.

The V gene is TRBV2, the J gene TRBJ1-2, with TRBD1 matching 8 bases. The V and J ends lost 6 bases and 8 bases, in that order; junction bases with no gene match: 11. This CDR3 is built from 14 residues. In germline, CDR1 is SNHLY, CDR2 FYNNEI. For the CDR3, the DNA is TGTGCCAGCAGAGAGACAGGGGAATTGGGGGGCTACACCTTC. Protein sequence: CASRETGELGGYTF.

The V and J genes are TRBV12-3 or TRBV12-4 and TRBJ1-2; the D is unclear. V lost 3 bases and J 12 bases, leaving 8 bases between the germline ends. The CDR3 sequence is 10 residues long. This chain's CDR3 is CASSLREDTF. The CDR3 DNA is TGTGCCAGCAGTTTGAGAGAGGACACCTTC.

This clone appeared a single time. This chain connects TRBV19 to TRBJ1-5; a weak D match, TRBD1 (5 bases). V was trimmed by 5 bases and J by 7 bases, leaving 18 bases between them. CDR1 and CDR2 (germline): LNHDA, SQIVND (reference sequence). CDR3 length equals 15 residues. The CDR3 DNA is TGTGCCAGTAGTCTCGGACAATATTTCCTCCAGCCCCAGCATTTT. Its protein product is CASSLGQYFLQPQHF.

This clone has only one observation. The genes are TRBV5-1 and TRBJ1-4; 9 bases align to TRBD1. V shed 6 bases and J 8 bases; nucleotides not matched to a gene: 5. This CDR3 is built from 13 residues. Per germline, CDR1 SGHRS and CDR2 YFSETQ. The CDR3 nucleotides are TGCGCCAGCACGGGACAGGGTGGAGAAAAACTGTTTTTT. It translates to CASTGQGGEKLFF.

The rearrangement links TRBV30 to TRBJ2-1; TRBD2 aligns across 8 bases. The germline CDR1 and CDR2 sequences are GTSNPN and SVGIG (reference sequence). This CDR3 has 15 residues. The junction had 8 bases not matched to a gene; V was cut back by 0 bases and J by 7 bases. CDR3 protein: CAWSVGLAGKNEQFF. The CDR3 bases are TGTGCCTGGAGTGTAGGTCTAGCGGGTAAGAATGAGCAGTTCTTC.

This clone was found a few times. This chain links TRBV14 with TRBJ2-1; D gene ambiguous. V gave up 5 bases and J gave up 5 bases, with 16 bases separating them. Germline V gives CDR1 SGHDN, CDR2 FVKESK. The CDR3 is 15 residues long. The chain's CDR3 is CASSYGRAGDNEQFF. The CDR3 DNA reads TGTGCCAGCAGCTATGGGCGTGCAGGCGACAATGAGCAGTTCTTC.

The CDR3 region is CASSFSTGSETQYF. The CDR3 coding sequence is TGTGCCAGCAGTTTTTCGACAGGGTCGGAGACCCAGTACTTC. The chain recombines TRBV27 with TRBJ2-5, with 7 bases lining up with TRBD1. Germline V CDR1 and CDR2: MNHEY, SMNVEV (reference sequence). The CDR3 has 14 amino acids. After removal of 3 bases from V and 5 bases from J, the junction contained 6 bases not matched to a gene.